Listed below are T cell receptor beta chains from one sample, sequenced in a study of CD4 T cells in relation to SARS-CoV-2 and coronaviruses. The assay was immunoSEQ multiplex PCR, and TCRdb's table has in-frame clones only and misses some. The sample carries some 65,000 clones, 87% recorded once. The sample consisted of memory CD4+ T cells from PBMCs. Receptor source: a human donor in good health. Each CDR3 is given with its conserved first and last residue. Each record gives: J gene, clone size, D gene, V gene, CDR3 protein, CDR3 DNA. A D gene is named only where the DNA matches it firmly. Size is stated for part of the rows, as once, few or many counts, or as a class when the clone is expanded.

j_call: TRBJ1-1
clone_size: NA
d_call: NA
v_call: TRBV6-6
cdr3_aa: CASTRRGEGVRTEAFF
cdr3_nt: TGTGCCAGCACCCGACGGGGAGAAGGTGTGAGGACTGAAGCTTTCTTT

j_call: TRBJ2-3
clone_size: NA
d_call: TRBD2
v_call: TRBV7-9
cdr3_aa: CASRPASGGIDTQYF
cdr3_nt: TGTGCCAGCAGGCCGGCTAGCGGGGGGATAGATACGCAGTATTTT

j_call: TRBJ2-7
clone_size: few
d_call: NA
v_call: TRBV6-2/TRBV6-3
cdr3_aa: CASSYVRRQYF
cdr3_nt: TGTGCCAGCAGTTACGTGCGTCGGCAGTACTTC

j_call: TRBJ1-1
clone_size: NA
d_call: NA
v_call: TRBV3-1/TRBV3-2
cdr3_aa: CASMRYGAFF
cdr3_nt: TGTGCCAGCATGAGATATGGGGCTTTCTTT

j_call: TRBJ1-3
clone_size: NA
d_call: NA
v_call: TRBV25-1
cdr3_aa: CASSDAGSGNTIYF
cdr3_nt: TGTGCCAGCAGTGATGCGGGCTCTGGAAACACCATATATTTT

j_call: TRBJ1-4
clone_size: once
d_call: NA
v_call: TRBV30
cdr3_aa: CATTDATNEKLFF
cdr3_nt: TGTGCCACCACAGATGCAACTAATGAAAAACTGTTTTTT

j_call: TRBJ2-7
clone_size: NA
d_call: TRBD1
v_call: TRBV7-2
cdr3_aa: CASSRQGLEQYF
cdr3_nt: TGTGCCAGCAGCCGACAGGGTCTCGAGCAGTACTTC

j_call: TRBJ2-5
clone_size: NA
d_call: NA
v_call: TRBV10-1
cdr3_aa: CASSPQLSSGRYQETQYF
cdr3_nt: TGCGCCAGCAGCCCTCAGTTGAGTAGCGGCCGGTACCAAGAGACCCAGTACTTC

j_call: TRBJ2-1
clone_size: NA
d_call: NA
v_call: TRBV7-2
cdr3_aa: CASSLPLGGEQFF
cdr3_nt: TGTGCCAGCAGCTTACCTCTTGGGGGTGAGCAGTTCTTC

j_call: TRBJ2-1
clone_size: NA
d_call: NA
v_call: TRBV9
cdr3_aa: CASSASAAGYNEQFF
cdr3_nt: TGTGCCAGCAGCGCCTCGGCCGCGGGCTACAATGAGCAGTTCTTC

j_call: TRBJ2-1
clone_size: NA
d_call: NA
v_call: TRBV11-3
cdr3_aa: CASSLSGQIHEQFF
cdr3_nt: TGTGCCAGCAGCTTAAGTGGGCAGATCCATGAGCAGTTCTTC

j_call: TRBJ1-5
clone_size: few
d_call: NA
v_call: TRBV10-3
cdr3_aa: CAISEFSNSNQPQHF
cdr3_nt: TGTGCCATCAGTGAGTTTAGCAATAGCAATCAGCCCCAGCATTTT

j_call: TRBJ2-1
clone_size: NA
d_call: NA
v_call: TRBV5-5
cdr3_aa: CASHGPFNEQFF
cdr3_nt: TGTGCCAGCCACGGCCCTTTCAATGAGCAGTTCTTC

j_call: TRBJ2-1
clone_size: once
d_call: NA
v_call: TRBV18
cdr3_aa: CASSPPGWSSYNEQFF
cdr3_nt: TGTGCCAGCTCACCACCGGGGTGGAGCTCCTACAATGAGCAGTTCTTC

j_call: TRBJ2-5
clone_size: NA
d_call: TRBD2
v_call: TRBV7-2
cdr3_aa: CASSPPPAGGGQETQYF
cdr3_nt: TGTGCCAGCAGTCCTCCTCCCGCGGGGGGCGGACAAGAGACCCAGTACTTC

j_call: TRBJ2-7
clone_size: NA
d_call: NA
v_call: TRBV10-1
cdr3_aa: CASSRTSYEQYF
cdr3_nt: TGCGCCAGCAGTCGGACATCCTACGAGCAGTACTTC

j_call: TRBJ2-5
clone_size: NA
d_call: NA
v_call: TRBV19
cdr3_aa: CASSPAGKKETQYF
cdr3_nt: TGTGCCAGTAGTCCTGCCGGGAAGAAAGAGACCCAGTACTTC

j_call: TRBJ2-5
clone_size: NA
d_call: TRBD1
v_call: TRBV5-4
cdr3_aa: CASSPTGVLQETQYF
cdr3_nt: TGTGCCAGCAGCCCGACAGGGGTTTTACAAGAGACCCAGTACTTC

j_call: TRBJ1-2
clone_size: NA
d_call: TRBD1
v_call: TRBV28
cdr3_aa: CASSPRGQGSNYGYTF
cdr3_nt: TGTGCCAGCAGCCCGAGGGGACAGGGCTCGAACTATGGCTACACCTTC

j_call: TRBJ2-7
clone_size: once
d_call: TRBD2
v_call: TRBV28
cdr3_aa: CASSQISGSFLGQYF
cdr3_nt: TGTGCCAGCAGTCAGATTAGCGGGAGTTTTCTCGGGCAGTACTTC

j_call: TRBJ2-5
clone_size: NA
d_call: TRBD2
v_call: TRBV7-6
cdr3_aa: CASSLASGGAETQYF
cdr3_nt: TGTGCCAGCAGCTTAGCTAGCGGGGGGGCAGAGACCCAGTACTTC

j_call: TRBJ2-7
clone_size: once
d_call: NA
v_call: TRBV19
cdr3_aa: CAGSGTHYEQYF
cdr3_nt: TGTGCCGGCAGTGGGACGCACTACGAGCAGTACTTC

j_call: TRBJ1-1
clone_size: few
d_call: NA
v_call: TRBV3-1/TRBV3-2
cdr3_aa: CASSQGNFGEAFF
cdr3_nt: TGTGCCAGCAGCCAAGGAAATTTTGGGGAAGCTTTCTTT

j_call: TRBJ1-2
clone_size: NA
d_call: TRBD1
v_call: TRBV18
cdr3_aa: CASSPSRLGGNDGYTF
cdr3_nt: TGTGCCAGCTCACCATCTCGTCTAGGGGGCAACGATGGCTACACCTTC

j_call: TRBJ2-3
clone_size: NA
d_call: NA
v_call: TRBV13
cdr3_aa: CASSLGADTQYF
cdr3_nt: TGTGCCAGCAGCTTAGGGGCAGATACGCAGTATTTT

j_call: TRBJ2-3
clone_size: NA
d_call: TRBD1
v_call: TRBV5-6
cdr3_aa: CASSWRRQGRTTDTQYF
cdr3_nt: TGTGCCAGCAGCTGGAGGAGACAGGGAAGAACCACAGATACGCAGTATTTT

j_call: TRBJ1-4
clone_size: NA
d_call: TRBD1
v_call: TRBV5-4
cdr3_aa: CASSRTGGSEKLFF
cdr3_nt: TGTGCCAGCAGCCGGACAGGGGGCAGTGAAAAACTGTTTTTT

j_call: TRBJ1-6
clone_size: NA
d_call: NA
v_call: TRBV18
cdr3_aa: CASSPLGVTYNSPLHF
cdr3_nt: TGTGCCAGCTCACCACTGGGAGTGACCTATAATTCACCCCTCCACTTT

j_call: TRBJ2-7
clone_size: NA
d_call: NA
v_call: TRBV7-2
cdr3_aa: CASRREYEQYF
cdr3_nt: TGTGCCAGCAGGAGGGAGTACGAGCAGTACTTC

j_call: TRBJ2-3
clone_size: NA
d_call: NA
v_call: TRBV6-1
cdr3_aa: CASSEQGDSGDTQYF
cdr3_nt: TGTGCCAGCAGTGAACAGGGAGACTCTGGAGATACGCAGTATTTT

j_call: TRBJ1-5
clone_size: NA
d_call: NA
v_call: TRBV23-1
cdr3_aa: CASSLGGQVSNQPQHF
cdr3_nt: TGCGCCAGCAGTCTCGGGGGTCAGGTTAGCAATCAGCCCCAGCATTTT

j_call: TRBJ1-2
clone_size: NA
d_call: NA
v_call: TRBV27
cdr3_aa: CASSLRNSGGYTF
cdr3_nt: TGTGCCAGCAGCCTCAGGAATTCTGGGGGCTACACCTTC

j_call: TRBJ1-2
clone_size: NA
d_call: NA
v_call: TRBV25-1
cdr3_aa: CASGGGGQPAF
cdr3_nt: TGTGCCAGCGGCGGGGGGGGACAACCCGCCTTC

j_call: TRBJ1-3
clone_size: NA
d_call: NA
v_call: TRBV5-1
cdr3_aa: CASSLEHNSGNTIYF
cdr3_nt: TGCGCCAGCAGCTTGGAACACAACTCTGGAAACACCATATATTTT

j_call: TRBJ1-5
clone_size: NA
d_call: TRBD1
v_call: TRBV28
cdr3_aa: CASRDRGGQPQHF
cdr3_nt: TGTGCCAGCAGAGACAGGGGTGGGCAGCCCCAGCATTTT

j_call: TRBJ1-2
clone_size: NA
d_call: NA
v_call: TRBV4-3
cdr3_aa: CASSHFRPEGGYTF
cdr3_nt: TGCGCCAGCAGCCATTTTCGGCCCGAGGGCGGCTACACCTTC

j_call: TRBJ2-5
clone_size: few
d_call: NA
v_call: TRBV2
cdr3_aa: CASSDRAETQYF
cdr3_nt: TGTGCCAGCAGTGACCGAGCGGAGACCCAGTACTTC

j_call: TRBJ2-7
clone_size: NA
d_call: NA
v_call: TRBV5-1
cdr3_aa: CASSQGQEGNEQYF
cdr3_nt: TGCGCCAGCAGCCAGGGACAAGAGGGCAACGAGCAGTACTTC

j_call: TRBJ2-3
clone_size: NA
d_call: NA
v_call: TRBV21-1
cdr3_aa: CASRQPPRASRADTQYF
cdr3_nt: TGTGCCAGCCGACAACCCCCGCGGGCTAGCCGGGCAGATACGCAGTATTTT

j_call: TRBJ1-5
clone_size: once
d_call: NA
v_call: TRBV7-9
cdr3_aa: CASSLSGNQPQHF
cdr3_nt: TGTGCCAGCAGCTTATCGGGAAATCAGCCCCAGCATTTT

j_call: TRBJ2-1
clone_size: NA
d_call: NA
v_call: TRBV9
cdr3_aa: CASSVGTVNEQFF
cdr3_nt: TGTGCCAGCAGCGTAGGCACGGTCAATGAGCAGTTCTTC

j_call: TRBJ2-3
clone_size: once
d_call: TRBD2
v_call: TRBV9
cdr3_aa: CASSVLAGTDTQYF
cdr3_nt: TGTGCCAGCAGCGTACTAGCGGGCACAGATACGCAGTATTTT

j_call: TRBJ1-2
clone_size: NA
d_call: NA
v_call: TRBV28
cdr3_aa: CASSLSPQGGYTF
cdr3_nt: TGTGCCAGCAGCCTCAGCCCCCAAGGCGGCTACACCTTC

j_call: TRBJ1-3
clone_size: NA
d_call: TRBD1
v_call: TRBV19
cdr3_aa: CASSVGQGFSGNTIYF
cdr3_nt: TGTGCCAGTAGTGTCGGACAGGGCTTCTCTGGAAACACCATATATTTT

j_call: TRBJ1-3
clone_size: NA
d_call: NA
v_call: TRBV6-5
cdr3_aa: CASAGGLGNTIYF
cdr3_nt: TGTGCCAGCGCCGGGGGGCTGGGAAACACCATATATTTT

j_call: TRBJ1-4
clone_size: NA
d_call: NA
v_call: TRBV6-1
cdr3_aa: CASSEMQGFNEKLFF
cdr3_nt: TGTGCCAGCAGTGAAATGCAGGGATTTAATGAAAAACTGTTTTTT

j_call: TRBJ2-1
clone_size: once
d_call: TRBD1
v_call: TRBV24-1
cdr3_aa: CATSEIKPGQGAAYEQFF
cdr3_nt: TGTGCCACCAGTGAAATAAAACCGGGACAGGGGGCTGCCTATGAGCAGTTCTTC

j_call: TRBJ2-3
clone_size: NA
d_call: NA
v_call: TRBV5-1
cdr3_aa: CASSLGEFTDTQYF
cdr3_nt: TGCGCCAGCAGCTTGGGGGAGTTCACAGATACGCAGTATTTT